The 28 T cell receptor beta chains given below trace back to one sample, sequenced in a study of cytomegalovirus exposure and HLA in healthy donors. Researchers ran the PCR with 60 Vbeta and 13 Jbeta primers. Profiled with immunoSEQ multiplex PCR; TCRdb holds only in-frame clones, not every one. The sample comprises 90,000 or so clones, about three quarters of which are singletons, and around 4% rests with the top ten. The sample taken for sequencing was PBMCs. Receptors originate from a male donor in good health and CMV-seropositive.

The CDR3 DNA sequence: TGTGCCAGCAGTCGGGGGAATGAAAAACTGTTTTTT. Translating gives CASSRGNEKLFF. The genes are TRBV28 and TRBJ1-4, with D possibly matching TRBD1 (5 bases). Germline V lookup: CDR1 MDHEN, CDR2 SYDVKM. V gave up 5 bases and J gave up 5 bases, with 6 bases separating them. The CDR3 spans 12 residues. The full variable domain, completed using reference TRBV28 and TRBJ1-4, is DVKVTQSSRYLVKRTGEKVFLECVQDMDHENMFWYRQDPGLGLRLIYFSYDVKMKEKGDIPEGYSVSREKKERFSLILESASTNQTSMYLCASSRGNEKLFFGSGTQLSVL.

The CDR3 DNA reads as TGCGCCAGCAGCCAAGATGGTTGGGAGGTCACTGAAGCTTTCTTT. Its protein product is CASSQDGWEVTEAFF. The rearrangement uses TRBV4-1 and TRBJ1-1, with D unclear. Looked up from germline, CDR1 is MGHRA and CDR2 is YSYEKL. With 0 bases removed from V and 4 bases from J, the gap between germline ends came to 12 bases. CDR3 length: 15 residues.

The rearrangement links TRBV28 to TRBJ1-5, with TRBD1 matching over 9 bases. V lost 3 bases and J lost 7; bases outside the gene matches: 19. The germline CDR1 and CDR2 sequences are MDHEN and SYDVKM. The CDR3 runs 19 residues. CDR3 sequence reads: CASSLLTKGQGSVGQPQHF. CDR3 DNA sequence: TGTGCCAGCAGTTTGTTAACAAAGGGACAGGGCAGTGTAGGGCAGCCCCAGCATTTT.

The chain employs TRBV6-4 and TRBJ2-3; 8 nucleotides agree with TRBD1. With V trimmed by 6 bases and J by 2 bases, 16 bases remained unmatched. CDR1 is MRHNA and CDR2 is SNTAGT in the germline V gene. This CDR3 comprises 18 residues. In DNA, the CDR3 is TGTGCCAGCAGCGAAGCGGACCAGGGACAGGAATCCACAGATACGCAGTATTTT. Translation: CASSEADQGQESTDTQYF.

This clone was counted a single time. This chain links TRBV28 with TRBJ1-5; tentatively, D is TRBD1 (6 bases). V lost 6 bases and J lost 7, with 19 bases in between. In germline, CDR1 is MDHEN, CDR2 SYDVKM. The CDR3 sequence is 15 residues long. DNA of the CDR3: TGTGCCAGCAGCCCGGGGGGCAGGGGTGGCCAGCCCCAGCATTTT. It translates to CASSPGGRGGQPQHF.

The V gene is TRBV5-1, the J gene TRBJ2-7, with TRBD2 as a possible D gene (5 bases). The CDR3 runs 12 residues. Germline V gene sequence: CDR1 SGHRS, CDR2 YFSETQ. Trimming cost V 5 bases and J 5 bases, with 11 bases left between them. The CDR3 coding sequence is TGCGCCAGCAGAAAAGACTATGACGAGCAGTACTTC. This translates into CASRKDYDEQYF.

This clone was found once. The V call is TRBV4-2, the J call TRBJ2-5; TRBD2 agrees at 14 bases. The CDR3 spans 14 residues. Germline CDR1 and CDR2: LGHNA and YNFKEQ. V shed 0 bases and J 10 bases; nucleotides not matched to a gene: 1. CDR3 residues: CASSQDGTSGGQYF. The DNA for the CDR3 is TGTGCCAGCAGCCAAGATGGGACTAGCGGGGGCCAGTACTTC.

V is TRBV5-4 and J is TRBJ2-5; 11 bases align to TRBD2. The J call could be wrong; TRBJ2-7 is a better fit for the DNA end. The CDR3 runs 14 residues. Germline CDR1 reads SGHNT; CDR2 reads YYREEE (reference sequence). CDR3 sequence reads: CASSLGTSGYEQYF. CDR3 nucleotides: TGTGCCAGCAGCTTGGGGACTAGCGGGTACGAGCAGTACTTC.

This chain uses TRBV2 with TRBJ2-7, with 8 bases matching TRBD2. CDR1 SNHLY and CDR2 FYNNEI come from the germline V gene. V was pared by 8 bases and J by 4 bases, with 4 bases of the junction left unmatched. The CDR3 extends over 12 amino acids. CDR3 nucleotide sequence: TGTGCCAGCCGGGAGGGATGGTACGAGCAGTACTTC. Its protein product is CASREGWYEQYF.

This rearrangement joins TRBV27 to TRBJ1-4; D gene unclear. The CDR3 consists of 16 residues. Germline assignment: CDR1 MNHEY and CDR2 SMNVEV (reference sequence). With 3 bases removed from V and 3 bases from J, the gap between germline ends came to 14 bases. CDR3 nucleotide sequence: TGTGCCAGCAGTTTTGCAGGAGGACCATCTAATGAAAAACTGTTTTTT. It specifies CASSFAGGPSNEKLFF. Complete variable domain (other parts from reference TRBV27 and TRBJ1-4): EAQVTQNPRYLITVTGKKLTVTCSQNMNHEYMSWYRQDPGLGLRQIYYSMNVEVTDKGDVPEGYKVSRKEKRNFPLILESPSPNQTSLYFCASSFAGGPSNEKLFFGSGTQLSVL.

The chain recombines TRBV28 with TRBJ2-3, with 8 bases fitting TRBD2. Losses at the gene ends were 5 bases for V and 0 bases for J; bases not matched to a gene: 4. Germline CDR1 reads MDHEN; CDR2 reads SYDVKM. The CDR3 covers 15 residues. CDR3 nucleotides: TGTGCCAGCAGTCGGGGGGGTCCCAGCACAGATACGCAGTATTTT. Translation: CASSRGGPSTDTQYF.

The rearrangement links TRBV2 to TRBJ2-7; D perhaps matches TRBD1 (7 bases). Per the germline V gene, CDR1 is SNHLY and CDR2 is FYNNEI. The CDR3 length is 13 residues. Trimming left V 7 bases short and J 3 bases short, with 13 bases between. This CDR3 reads CASTGQEGYEQYF. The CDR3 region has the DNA TGTGCCAGCACCGGACAGGAGGGCTACGAGCAGTACTTC.

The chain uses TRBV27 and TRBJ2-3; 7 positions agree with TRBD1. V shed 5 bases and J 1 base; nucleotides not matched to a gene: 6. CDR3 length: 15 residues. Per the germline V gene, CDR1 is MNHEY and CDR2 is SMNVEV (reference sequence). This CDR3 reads CASSHRGWGTDTQYF. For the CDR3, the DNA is TGTGCCAGCAGTCACAGGGGTTGGGGCACAGATACGCAGTATTTT.

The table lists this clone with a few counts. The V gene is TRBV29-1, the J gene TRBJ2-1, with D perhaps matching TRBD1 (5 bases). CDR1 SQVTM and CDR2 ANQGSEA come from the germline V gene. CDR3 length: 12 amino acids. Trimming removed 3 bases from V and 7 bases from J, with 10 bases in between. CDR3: CSVEAGLNEQFF. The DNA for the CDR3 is TGCAGCGTTGAGGCAGGGTTGAATGAGCAGTTCTTC.

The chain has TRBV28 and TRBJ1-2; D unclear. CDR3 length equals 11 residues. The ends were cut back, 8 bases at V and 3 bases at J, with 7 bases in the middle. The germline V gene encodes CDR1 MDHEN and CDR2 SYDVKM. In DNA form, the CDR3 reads TGTGCCAGCTTCGGGGACTATGGCTACACCTTC. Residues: CASFGDYGYTF.

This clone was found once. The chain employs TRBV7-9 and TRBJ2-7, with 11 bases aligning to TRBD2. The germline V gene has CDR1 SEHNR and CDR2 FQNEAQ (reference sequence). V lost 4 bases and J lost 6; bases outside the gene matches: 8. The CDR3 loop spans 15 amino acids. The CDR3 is CASSSLAGAEPEQYF. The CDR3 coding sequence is TGTGCCAGCAGCTCACTAGCGGGAGCGGAACCCGAGCAGTACTTC.

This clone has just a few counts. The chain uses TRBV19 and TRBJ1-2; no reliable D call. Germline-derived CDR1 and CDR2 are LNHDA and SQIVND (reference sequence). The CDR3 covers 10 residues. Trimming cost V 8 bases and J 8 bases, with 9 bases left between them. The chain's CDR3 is CASYAQGYTF. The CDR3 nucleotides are TGTGCCAGTTATGCGCAAGGCTACACCTTC. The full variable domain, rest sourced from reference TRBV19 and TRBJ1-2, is DGGITQSPKYLFRKEGQNVTLSCEQNLNHDAMYWYRQDPGQGLRLIYYSQIVNDFQKGDIAEGYSVSREKKESFPLTVTSAQKNPTAFYLCASYAQGYTFGSGTRLTVV.

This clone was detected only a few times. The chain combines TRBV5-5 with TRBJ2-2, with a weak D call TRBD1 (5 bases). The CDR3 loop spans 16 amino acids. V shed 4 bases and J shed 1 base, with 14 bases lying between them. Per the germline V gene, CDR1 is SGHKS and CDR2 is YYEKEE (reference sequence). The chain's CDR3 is CASSRPTAMNTGELFF. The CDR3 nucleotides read TGTGCCAGCAGCCGACCGACAGCAATGAACACCGGGGAGCTGTTTTTT.

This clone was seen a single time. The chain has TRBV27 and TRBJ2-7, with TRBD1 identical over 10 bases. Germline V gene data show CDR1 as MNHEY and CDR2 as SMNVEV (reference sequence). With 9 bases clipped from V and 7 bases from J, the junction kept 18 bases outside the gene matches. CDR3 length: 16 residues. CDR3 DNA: TGTGCCAGTTCTCCCGGCCGGGGACAGGGGTCGTGGGAGCAGTACTTC. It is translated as CASSPGRGQGSWEQYF.

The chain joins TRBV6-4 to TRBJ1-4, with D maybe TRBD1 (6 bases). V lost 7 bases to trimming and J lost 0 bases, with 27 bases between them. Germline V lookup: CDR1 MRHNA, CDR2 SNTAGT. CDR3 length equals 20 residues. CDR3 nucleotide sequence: TGTGCCAGCATTACAGGGATAATCACCGCATCACCTGCAACTAATGAAAAACTGTTTTTT. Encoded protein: CASITGIITASPATNEKLFF.

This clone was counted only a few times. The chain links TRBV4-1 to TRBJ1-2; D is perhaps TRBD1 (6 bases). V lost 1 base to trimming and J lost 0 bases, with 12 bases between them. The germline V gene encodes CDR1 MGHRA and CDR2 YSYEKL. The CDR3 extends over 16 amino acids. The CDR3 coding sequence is TGCGCCAGCAGCCAAGTTCCACAGGGCTCTAACTATGGCTACACCTTC. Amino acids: CASSQVPQGSNYGYTF.

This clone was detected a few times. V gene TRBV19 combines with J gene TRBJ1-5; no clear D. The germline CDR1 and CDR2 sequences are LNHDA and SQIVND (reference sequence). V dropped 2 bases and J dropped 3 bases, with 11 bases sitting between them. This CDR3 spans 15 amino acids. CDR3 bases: TGTGCCAGTAGTATATCAGGCGACCTCAATCAGCCCCAGCATTTT. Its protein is CASSISGDLNQPQHF.

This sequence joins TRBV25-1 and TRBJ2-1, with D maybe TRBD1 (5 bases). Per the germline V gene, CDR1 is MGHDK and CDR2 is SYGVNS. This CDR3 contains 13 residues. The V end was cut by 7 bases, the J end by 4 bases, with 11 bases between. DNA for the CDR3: TGTGCCAGCATTGGACACTTTTACAATGAGCAGTTCTTC. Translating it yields CASIGHFYNEQFF.

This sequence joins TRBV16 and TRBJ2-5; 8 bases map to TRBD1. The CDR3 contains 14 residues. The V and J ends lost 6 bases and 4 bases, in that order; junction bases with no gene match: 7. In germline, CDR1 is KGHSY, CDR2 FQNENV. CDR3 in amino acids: CASRLSGGLETQYF. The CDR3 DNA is TGTGCCAGCAGACTATCAGGGGGCCTAGAGACCCAGTACTTC.

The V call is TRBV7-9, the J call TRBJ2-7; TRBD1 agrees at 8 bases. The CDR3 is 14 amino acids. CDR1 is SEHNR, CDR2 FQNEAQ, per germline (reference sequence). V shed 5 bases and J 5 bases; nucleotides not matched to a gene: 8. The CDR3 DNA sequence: TGTGCCAGCAGCCGTTCGGACAGGGTCCACGAGCAGTACTTC. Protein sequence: CASSRSDRVHEQYF.

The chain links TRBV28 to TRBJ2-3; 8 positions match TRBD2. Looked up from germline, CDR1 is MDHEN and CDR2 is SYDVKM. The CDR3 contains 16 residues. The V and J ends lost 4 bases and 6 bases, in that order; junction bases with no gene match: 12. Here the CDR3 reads CASSSSWGLDRDTQYF. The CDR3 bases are TGTGCCAGCAGTTCCTCTTGGGGACTAGATAGGGATACGCAGTATTTT.

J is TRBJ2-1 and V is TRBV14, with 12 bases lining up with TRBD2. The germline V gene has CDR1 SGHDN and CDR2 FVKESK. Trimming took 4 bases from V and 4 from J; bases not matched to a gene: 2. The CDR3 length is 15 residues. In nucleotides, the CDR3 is TGTGCCAGCAGCCCCCTAGCGGGAGGGTACAATGAGCAGTTCTTC. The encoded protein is CASSPLAGGYNEQFF.

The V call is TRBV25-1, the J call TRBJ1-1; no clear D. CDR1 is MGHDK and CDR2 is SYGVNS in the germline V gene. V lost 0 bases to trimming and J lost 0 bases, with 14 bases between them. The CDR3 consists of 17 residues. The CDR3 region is CASSEYARVGMNTEAFF. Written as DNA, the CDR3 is TGTGCCAGCAGTGAATATGCTCGGGTCGGAATGAACACTGAAGCTTTCTTT. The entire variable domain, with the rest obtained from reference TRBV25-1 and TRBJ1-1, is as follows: EADIYQTPRYLVIGTGKKITLECSQTMGHDKMYWYQQDPGMELHLIHYSYGVNSTEKGDLSSESTVSRIRTEHFPLTLESARPSHTSQYLCASSEYARVGMNTEAFFGQGTRLTVV.